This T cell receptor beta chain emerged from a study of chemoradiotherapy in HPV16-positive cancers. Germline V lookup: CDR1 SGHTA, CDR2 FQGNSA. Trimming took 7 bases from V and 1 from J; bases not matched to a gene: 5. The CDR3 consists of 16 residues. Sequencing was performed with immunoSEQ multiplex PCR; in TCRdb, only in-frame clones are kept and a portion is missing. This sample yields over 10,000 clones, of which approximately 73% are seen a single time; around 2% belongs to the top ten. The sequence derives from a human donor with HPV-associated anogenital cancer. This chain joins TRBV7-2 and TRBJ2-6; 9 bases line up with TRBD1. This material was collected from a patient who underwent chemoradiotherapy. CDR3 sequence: CASKQGAHSGANVLTF. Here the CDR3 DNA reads TGTGCCAGCAAACAGGGGGCGCATTCTGGGGCCAACGTCCTGACTTTC.